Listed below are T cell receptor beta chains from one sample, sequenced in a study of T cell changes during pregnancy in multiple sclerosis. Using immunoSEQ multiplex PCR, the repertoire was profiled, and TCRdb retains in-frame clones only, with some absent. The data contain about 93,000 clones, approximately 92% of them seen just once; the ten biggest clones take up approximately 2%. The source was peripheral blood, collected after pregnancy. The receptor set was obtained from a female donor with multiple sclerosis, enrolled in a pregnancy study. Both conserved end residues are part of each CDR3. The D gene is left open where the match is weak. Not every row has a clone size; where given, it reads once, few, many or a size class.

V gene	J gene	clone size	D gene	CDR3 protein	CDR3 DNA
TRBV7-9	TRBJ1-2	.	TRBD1	CASSLGRQGAYGYTF	TGTGCCAGCAGCTTAGGGAGGCAGGGGGCGTATGGCTACACCTTC
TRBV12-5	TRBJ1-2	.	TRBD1	CASGDWDRFPYGYTF	TGTGCTAGTGGCGACTGGGACAGATTCCCCTATGGCTACACCTTC
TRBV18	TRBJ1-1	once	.	CASEGNTEAFF	TGTGCCAGCGAGGGCAACACTGAAGCTTTCTTT
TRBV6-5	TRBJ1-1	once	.	CASSYSTIRNTEAFF	TGTGCCAGCAGTTACAGTACGATTAGGAACACTGAAGCTTTCTTT
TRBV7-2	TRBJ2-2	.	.	CASSPGTLTGELFF	TGTGCCAGCAGCCCCGGGACTCTCACCGGGGAGCTGTTTTTT
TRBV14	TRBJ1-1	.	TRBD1	CASSRLFQGEGPNTEAFF	TGTGCCAGCAGCCGTCTCTTCCAGGGGGAAGGCCCGAACACTGAAGCTTTCTTT
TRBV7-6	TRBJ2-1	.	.	CASSIYQDEPNEQFF	TGTGCCAGCAGCATCTACCAAGATGAGCCCAATGAGCAGTTCTTC
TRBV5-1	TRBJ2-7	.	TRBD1	CASSLGTGGYTDSYEQYF	TGCGCCAGCAGCTTGGGGACAGGGGGCTACACCGACTCCTACGAGCAGTACTTC
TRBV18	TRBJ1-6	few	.	CASSPGQGVYSPLHF	TGTGCCAGCTCACCCGGGCAGGGTGTTTATTCACCCCTCCACTTT
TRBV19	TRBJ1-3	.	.	CASNRASTGNTIYF	TGTGCCAGTAATCGAGCCTCAACTGGAAACACCATATATTTT
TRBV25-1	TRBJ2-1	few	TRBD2	CASSEPGLDYNEQFF	TGTGCCAGCAGTGAACCGGGACTAGACTACAATGAGCAGTTCTTC
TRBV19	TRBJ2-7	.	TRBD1	CASSIGQGKQYF	TGTGCCAGTAGTATAGGACAGGGCAAGCAGTACTTC
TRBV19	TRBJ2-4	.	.	CASSRGGVAKNIQYF	TGTGCCAGTAGCCGCGGGGGCGTCGCCAAAAACATTCAGTACTTC
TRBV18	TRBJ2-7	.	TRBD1	CASSPPGQHYEQYF	TGTGCCAGCTCACCACCGGGACAGCACTACGAGCAGTACTTC